Following are 21 T cell receptor beta chains from one sample sequenced in a study of T-cell reconstitution after alpha-beta-depleted transplantation in children. Preparation of the TCRbeta library used unique molecular identifiers. Each CDR3 protein gets one entry after TCRdb re-called the PCR reads with MiXCR. The sample has about 610,000 distinct CDR3 sequences, 8% to 11% seen once; the top ten hold less than 5%. Sequencing used PBMCs from the stem cell graft donor, obtained from the stem cell graft. The source is a human donor who donated a stem cell graft to a child with acute myeloid leukemia.

This clonotype occurred a few times. This chain connects TRBV19 to TRBJ1-6, with D possibly being TRBD1 (5 bases). Per germline, CDR1 LNHDA and CDR2 SQIVND (reference sequence). Trimming stripped 5 bases from V and 9 bases from J, with 11 bases between. This CDR3 comprises 13 residues. In nucleotides, the CDR3 is TGTGCCAGTAGTTTAACAGGCGCTTCACCCCTCCACTTT. It specifies CASSLTGASPLHF.

This chain uses TRBV12-3 or TRBV12-4 with TRBJ2-1; 9 nucleotides line up with TRBD2. V lost 5 bases and J lost 15; bases outside the gene matches: 5. This CDR3 contains 11 residues. CDR3 nucleotide sequence: TGTGCCAGCAGTCTGGGACTAGCAGGGTTCTTC. It is translated as CASSLGLAGFF.

The rearrangement uses TRBV5-1 and TRBJ2-7, with D maybe TRBD2 (6 bases). The CDR3 length is 12 residues. Trimming removed 5 bases at V and 6 bases at J, with 12 bases between. Germline V gene sequence: CDR1 SGHRS, CDR2 YFSETQ. The CDR3 here is CASSSQGLEQYF. The DNA of the CDR3 is TGCGCCAGCAGTTCGCAGGGACTCGAGCAGTACTTC.

This clonotype has only a few counts. The rearrangement uses TRBV7-8 and TRBJ2-1; D might be TRBD2 (6 bases). CDR1 and CDR2 (germline): SGHVS, FQNEAQ. CDR3 size: 15 residues. Trimming stripped 8 bases from V and 2 bases from J, with 16 bases between. CDR3 coding DNA: TGTGCCAGCCCAAGCAGACTAGGGACCTACAATGAGCAGTTCTTC. This gives the protein CASPSRLGTYNEQFF. The variable domain in full, with the rest retrieved from reference TRBV7-8 and TRBJ2-1, is GAGVSQSPRYKVAKRGQDVALRCDPISGHVSLFWYQQALGQGPEFLTYFQNEAQLDKSGLPSDRFFAERPEGSVSTLKIQRTQQEDSAVYLCASPSRLGTYNEQFFGPGTRLTVL.

The chain uses TRBV5-6 and TRBJ2-5; 8 bases are shared with TRBD1. Germline values: CDR1 SGHDT, CDR2 YYEEEE. The trim removed 4 bases at V and 4 bases at J, leaving 15 bases unmatched. The CDR3 has 17 amino acids. CDR3 nucleotides: TGTGCCAGCAGCCTCCAGGGGGCACACAAAGCGGGAGAGACCCAGTACTTC. Translation gives CASSLQGAHKAGETQYF.

The chain carries TRBV6-2 or TRBV6-3 and TRBJ2-1; 11 bases are a match to TRBD2. CDR3 length: 17 amino acids. The germline V gene encodes CDR1 MNHEY and CDR2 SVGEGT. The junction had 11 bases not matched to a gene; V was cut back by 4 bases and J by 6 bases. The CDR3 region is CASSLLAGVVVSNEQFF. CDR3 in DNA: TGTGCCAGCAGTTTACTAGCGGGAGTGGTGGTGAGCAATGAGCAGTTCTTC.

The chain has TRBV20-1 and TRBJ2-1, with TRBD2 identical over 9 bases. The germline gives CDR1 DFQATT, CDR2 SNEGSKA (reference sequence). V shed 3 bases, J shed 5 bases, and the junction held 8 bases outside the gene matches. This CDR3 is 15 amino acids long. CDR3 nucleotides: TGCAGTGCTAGTTCGGCGGGAGGGAACCACAATGAGCAGTTCTTC. Its translation is CSASSAGGNHNEQFF.

The V call is TRBV7-8, the J call TRBJ2-3, with TRBD2 matching 7 bases. CDR1 SGHVS and CDR2 FQNEAQ come from the germline V gene. V lost 1 base, J lost 2 bases, and 6 bases stayed unmatched. This CDR3 is built from 16 residues. CDR3 region: CASSLGAGLNTDTQYF. CDR3 coding DNA: TGTGCCAGCAGCTTAGGAGCGGGACTGAACACAGATACGCAGTATTTT.

The chain employs TRBV7-6 and TRBJ2-3, with 12 bases identical to TRBD2. Germline-derived CDR1 and CDR2 are SGHVS and FNYEAQ. Losses at the gene ends were 5 bases for V and 0 bases for J; bases not matched to a gene: 9. The CDR3 loop spans 18 amino acids. The CDR3 here is CASSGSPGLAGSTDTQYF. CDR3 sequence (DNA): TGTGCCAGCAGCGGTAGCCCAGGACTAGCGGGGAGCACAGATACGCAGTATTTT.

This clonotype appeared many times. The gene calls are TRBV6-6 and TRBJ2-7; tentatively, D is TRBD1 (5 bases). The CDR3 length is 12 residues. V was cut by 8 bases and J by 0 bases, with 8 bases left in between. Germline V gene sequence: CDR1 MNHNY, CDR2 SVGAGI (reference sequence). In DNA, the CDR3 is TGTGCCAGCGGGCAGGGCTCCTACGAGCAGTACTTC. This encodes CASGQGSYEQYF.

The chain joins TRBV5-1 to TRBJ1-1, with no clear D. The CDR3 is made up of 14 amino acids. V was pared by 2 bases and J by 5 bases, with 13 bases between. From germline, CDR1 is SGHRS and CDR2 YFSETQ. CDR3 protein: CASSFEVRETEAFF. The DNA of the CDR3 is TGCGCCAGCAGCTTTGAGGTCCGGGAGACTGAAGCTTTCTTT.

This clonotype has a count of ten or more. This CDR3 reads CASSSGQPTDTQYF. DNA for the CDR3: TGCGCCAGCAGCTCAGGACAGCCCACAGATACGCAGTATTTT. The J gene is TRBJ2-3, the V gene TRBV5-1; D possibly corresponds to TRBD1 (6 bases). This CDR3 contains 14 residues. CDR1 is SGHRS, CDR2 YFSETQ, per germline. Trimming removed 3 bases at V and 2 bases at J, with 10 bases between.

The chain uses TRBV29-1 and TRBJ2-7; D possibly corresponds to TRBD2 (6 bases). CDR1 and CDR2 from the germline V gene are SQVTM and ANQGSEA. CDR3 length: 14 residues. Trimming stripped 6 bases from V and 0 bases from J, with 15 bases between. CDR3 sequence reads: CSVGWRDHSYEQYF. The CDR3 bases are TGCAGCGTGGGATGGCGGGACCACTCCTACGAGCAGTACTTC.

This clonotype was picked up a small number of times. This sequence joins TRBV7-3 and TRBJ2-3, with 7 bases fitting TRBD1. The CDR3 loop spans 14 amino acids. V trimming: 5 bases; J trimming: 5 bases; junction bases outside the gene matches: 7. Germline loops: CDR1 SGHTA, CDR2 FQGTGA. CDR3 sequence reads: CASSPGQKRDTQYF. CDR3 sequence (DNA): TGTGCCAGCAGCCCGGGACAGAAAAGAGATACGCAGTATTTT.

This clonotype was seen a handful of times. The chain links TRBV12-3 or TRBV12-4 to TRBJ2-7; D unclear. The CDR3 has 12 amino acids. Trimming cost V 4 bases and J 7 bases, with 11 bases left between them. The CDR3 spells CASSSGPLEQYF. CDR3 in DNA: TGTGCCAGCAGTTCAGGACCCCTAGAGCAGTACTTC.

This clonotype was picked up a small number of times. V usage is TRBV12-3 or TRBV12-4 and J usage is TRBJ2-5; D is unresolved. This CDR3 comprises 13 residues. The V and J ends lost 6 bases and 4 bases respectively, with 12 bases between them. CDR3 DNA sequence: TGTGCCAGCAGCCGATTCGACCGAGAGACCCAGTACTTC. Its translation: CASSRFDRETQYF.

This clonotype was observed many times. This chain connects TRBV6-5 to TRBJ2-7, with 7 bases aligning to TRBD1. V trimming: 2 bases; J trimming: 0 bases; junction bases outside the gene matches: 7. This CDR3 region has 16 residues. The germline gives CDR1 MNHEY, CDR2 SVGAGI. The CDR3 nucleotides read TGTGCCAGCAGTTACCCCGGGACAGCCATCTCCTACGAGCAGTACTTC. Translation gives CASSYPGTAISYEQYF.

Only one count was recorded for this clonotype. The V call is TRBV6-1, the J call TRBJ1-5; maybe TRBD1 (5 bases). The CDR3 has 15 residues. Trimming pared 8 bases from V and 6 bases from J, leaving 20 bases between. Germline CDR1 MNHNS, CDR2 SASEGT. CDR3 sequence reads: CASQSDWGFRQPQHF. CDR3 DNA sequence: TGTGCCAGCCAAAGCGACTGGGGGTTCCGTCAGCCCCAGCATTTT.

Ten or more counts support this clonotype. The chain is built from TRBV28 and TRBJ2-2; 9 nucleotides agree with TRBD1. This CDR3 region has 19 residues. The V segment lost 3 bases and the J segment 4 bases; nucleotides outside the gene matches: 15. Per germline, CDR1 MDHEN and CDR2 SYDVKM. This CDR3 is CASSLGSSPWDRVTGELFF. The CDR3 DNA reads TGTGCCAGCAGTTTGGGCTCCTCCCCTTGGGACAGGGTCACCGGGGAGCTGTTTTTT.

There are a few counts of this clonotype. The chain combines TRBV20-1 with TRBJ1-4, with a tentative D call TRBD1 (6 bases). Germline V gives CDR1 DFQATT, CDR2 SNEGSKA (reference sequence). V lost 2 bases, J lost 5 bases, and 18 bases lay in between. This CDR3 region has 16 residues. In DNA form, the CDR3 reads TGCAGTGCTAGACAAAACGCCGGGACACAAAATGAAAAACTGTTTTTT. Translating it yields CSARQNAGTQNEKLFF.

This clonotype turned up a few times. The chain joins TRBV4-3 to TRBJ2-3; TRBD2 agrees at 8 bases. The CDR3 has 15 amino acids. CDR1 is LGHNA and CDR2 is YSLEER in the germline V gene. V trimming: 1 base; J trimming: 5 bases; junction bases outside the gene matches: 5. The DNA of the CDR3 is TGCGCCAGCAGCCAAGTGAGCGGGAGCGGAGATACGCAGTATTTT. It encodes CASSQVSGSGDTQYF.